These T cell receptor beta chains were read from a single sample in a study of post-analysis software for immune sequencing data. Via MiXCR, TCRdb re-called the PCR reads, giving one row per CDR3 protein. The sample holds 650,000 to 850,000 distinct CDR3 sequences; around 53% are singletons and the top ten take about 4.8%. Sequenced sample: blood. These TCRs come from a girl aged 5 to 17 with multiple sclerosis. Each CDR3 is given with its conserved first and last residue. Each record gives: V gene, CDR3 length, D gene, J gene, clone size, CDR3 DNA, CDR3 protein. A D gene is named only where the DNA matches it firmly. Not every row has a clone size; where given, it reads once, few, many or a size class.

>TRBV6-1|12|TRBD1|TRBJ1-1|-
TGTGCCAGCAGTGAGACAGGGACGTGGGCTTTCTTT
CASSETGTWAFF
>TRBV10-3|13|-|TRBJ1-2|-
TGTGCCATCAGCGTTACAGGGAGGGATGGCTACACCTTC
CAISVTGRDGYTF
>TRBV12-5|15|-|TRBJ1-2|-
TGTGCTAGTGGTTTGATTCCGGGAGGGGGATATGGCTACACCTTC
CASGLIPGGGYGYTF
>TRBV27|17|TRBD2|TRBJ2-7|-
TGTGCCAGCAGTCCCCGGACTAGCGGGAGAGGAAGCGACGAGCAGTACTTC
CASSPRTSGRGSDEQYF
>TRBV20-1|15|TRBD2|TRBJ2-1|-
TGCAGTGCTGAAGGACTAGCCCGCGCCTACAATGAGCAGTTCTTC
CSAEGLARAYNEQFF
>TRBV29-1|13|-|TRBJ2-7|-
TGCAGCGTCCCAGGGGGGAGGTACAATGAGCAGTACTTC
CSVPGGRYNEQYF
>TRBV5-1|19|TRBD2|TRBJ2-7|-
TGCGCCAGCAGCTTGACTGCTAGCGGGAGCCCTCGACACACCTACGAGCAGTACTTC
CASSLTASGSPRHTYEQYF
>TRBV4-2|16|-|TRBJ2-2|-
TGTGCCAGCAGCCAAGTGTCAGGGGAGTTCTCCGGGGAGCTGTTTTTT
CASSQVSGEFSGELFF
>TRBV20-1|12|-|TRBJ2-3|once
TGCAGTGCTAGGGGGCTTGGGGATACGCAGTATTTT
CSARGLGDTQYF
>TRBV6-6|16|-|TRBJ2-5|-
TGTGCCAGCAGTTACTCGACGAAGCGTCGGACCGAGACCCAGTACTTC
CASSYSTKRRTETQYF
>TRBV5-1|13|-|TRBJ1-2|-
TGCGCCAGCAGCTTGATGGCAGGATATGGCTACACCTTC
CASSLMAGYGYTF
>TRBV12-3/TRBV12-4|15|-|TRBJ1-4|-
TGTGCCAGCAGTCCGACGGGCCCGGGGGGTGAAAAACTGTTTTTT
CASSPTGPGGEKLFF
>TRBV9|15|-|TRBJ1-5|-
TGTGCCAGCAGCTATCGCCCGGATAGCAATCAGCCCCAGCATTTT
CASSYRPDSNQPQHF
>TRBV29-1|17|-|TRBJ2-5|few
TGCAGCGTCCGAAAACCACCCCGAGAGGGGAGAGAAGAGACCCAGTACTTC
CSVRKPPREGREETQYF
>TRBV12-3/TRBV12-4|15|-|TRBJ1-2|-
TGTGCCAGCAGTTTTAACTGGGCAGCTTACTATGGCTACACCTTC
CASSFNWAAYYGYTF